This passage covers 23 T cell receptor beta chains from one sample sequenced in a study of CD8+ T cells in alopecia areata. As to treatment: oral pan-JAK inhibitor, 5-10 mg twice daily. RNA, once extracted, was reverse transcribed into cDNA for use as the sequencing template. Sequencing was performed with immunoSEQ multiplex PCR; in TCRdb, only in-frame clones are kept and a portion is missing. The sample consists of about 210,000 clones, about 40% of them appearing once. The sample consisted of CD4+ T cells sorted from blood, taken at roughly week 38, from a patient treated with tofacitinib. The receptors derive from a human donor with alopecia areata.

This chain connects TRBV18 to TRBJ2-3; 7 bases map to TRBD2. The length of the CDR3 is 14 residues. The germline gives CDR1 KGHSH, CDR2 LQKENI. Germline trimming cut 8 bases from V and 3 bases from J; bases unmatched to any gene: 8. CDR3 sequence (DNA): TGTGCCAGCGGAGCGGGGAGGTCGACAGATACGCAGTATTTT. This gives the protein CASGAGRSTDTQYF.

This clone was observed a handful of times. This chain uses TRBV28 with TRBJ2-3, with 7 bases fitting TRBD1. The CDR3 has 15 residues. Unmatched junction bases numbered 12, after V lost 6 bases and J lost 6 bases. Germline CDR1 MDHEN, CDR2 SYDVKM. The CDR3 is CASSLNDRVTDTQYF. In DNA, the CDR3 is TGTGCCAGCAGCCTGAATGACAGGGTGACGGATACGCAGTATTTT.

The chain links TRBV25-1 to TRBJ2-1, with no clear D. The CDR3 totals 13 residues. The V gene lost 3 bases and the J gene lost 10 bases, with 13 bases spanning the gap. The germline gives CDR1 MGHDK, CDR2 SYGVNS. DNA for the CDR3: TGTGCCAGCAGTGAGAGGAGAGAAAGCGAGCAGTTCTTC. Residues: CASSERRESEQFF.

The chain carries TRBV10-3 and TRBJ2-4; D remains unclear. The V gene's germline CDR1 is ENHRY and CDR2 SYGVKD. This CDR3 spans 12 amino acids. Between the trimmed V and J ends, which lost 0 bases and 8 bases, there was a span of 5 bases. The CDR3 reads CAISESGDIQYF. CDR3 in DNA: TGTGCCATCAGTGAGTCGGGCGACATTCAGTACTTC.

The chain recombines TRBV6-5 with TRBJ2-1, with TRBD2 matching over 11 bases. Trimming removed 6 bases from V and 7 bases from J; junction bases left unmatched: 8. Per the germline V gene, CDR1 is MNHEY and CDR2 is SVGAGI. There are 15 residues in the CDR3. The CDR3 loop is CASSQTSGTRNEQFF. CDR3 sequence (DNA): TGTGCCAGCAGCCAGACTAGCGGGACCAGGAATGAGCAGTTCTTC.

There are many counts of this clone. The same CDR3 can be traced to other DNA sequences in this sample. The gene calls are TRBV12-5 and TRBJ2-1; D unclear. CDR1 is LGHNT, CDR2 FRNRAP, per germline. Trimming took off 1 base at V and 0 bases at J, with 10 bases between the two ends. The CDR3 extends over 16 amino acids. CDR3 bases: TGTGCTAGTGGTTTGGACCCTAGGAGCTCCTACAATGAGCAGTTCTTC. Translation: CASGLDPRSSYNEQFF.

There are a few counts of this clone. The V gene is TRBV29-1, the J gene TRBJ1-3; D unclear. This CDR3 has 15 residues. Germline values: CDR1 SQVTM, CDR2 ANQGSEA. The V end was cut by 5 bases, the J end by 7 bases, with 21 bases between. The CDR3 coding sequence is TGCAGCGTTACCACGACATCTCGAAACCGGAACACCATATATTTT. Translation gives CSVTTTSRNRNTIYF.

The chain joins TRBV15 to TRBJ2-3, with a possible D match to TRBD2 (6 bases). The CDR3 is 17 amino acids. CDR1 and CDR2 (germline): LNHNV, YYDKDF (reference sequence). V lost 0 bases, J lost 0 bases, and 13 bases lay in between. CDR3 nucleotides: TGTGCCACCAGCAGAGATCACCTAGCGCGGAGCACAGATACGCAGTATTTT. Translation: CATSRDHLARSTDTQYF. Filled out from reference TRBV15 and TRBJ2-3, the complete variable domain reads DAMVIQNPRYQVTQFGKPVTLSCSQTLNHNVMYWYQQKSSQAPKLLFHYYDKDFNNEADTPDNFQSRRPNTSFCFLDIRSPGLGDTAMYLCATSRDHLARSTDTQYFGPGTRLTVL.

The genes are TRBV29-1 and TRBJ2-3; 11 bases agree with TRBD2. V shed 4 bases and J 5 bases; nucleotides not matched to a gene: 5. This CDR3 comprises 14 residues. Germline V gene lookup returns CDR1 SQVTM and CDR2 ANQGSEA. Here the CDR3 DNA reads TGCAGCGTTGTCCCTAGCGGGAGGAGAGATACGCAGTATTTT. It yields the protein CSVVPSGRRDTQYF.

The CDR3 nucleotides are TGTGCCACCAGCAGAGTAGAGACCCAGTACTTC. Residues: CATSRVETQYF. V is TRBV15 and J is TRBJ2-5; no clear D gene. The CDR3 consists of 11 residues. The V gene lost 1 base and the J gene lost 4 bases, with 1 base spanning the gap. In germline, CDR1 is LNHNV, CDR2 YYDKDF (reference sequence).

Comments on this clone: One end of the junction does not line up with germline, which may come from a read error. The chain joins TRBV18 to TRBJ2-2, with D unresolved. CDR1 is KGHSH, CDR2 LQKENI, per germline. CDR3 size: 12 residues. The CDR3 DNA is TGTACCAGCTCCCTGACCGGCGGGGAGCTGTTTTTT. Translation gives CTSSLTGGELFF.

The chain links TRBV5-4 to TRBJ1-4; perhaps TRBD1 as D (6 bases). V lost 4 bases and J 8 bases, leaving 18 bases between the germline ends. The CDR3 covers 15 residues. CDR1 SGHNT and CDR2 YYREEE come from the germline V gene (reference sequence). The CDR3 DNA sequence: TGTGCCAGCAGCCTTCGGACCGGGAGGGGGGAAAAACTGTTTTTT. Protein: CASSLRTGRGEKLFF.

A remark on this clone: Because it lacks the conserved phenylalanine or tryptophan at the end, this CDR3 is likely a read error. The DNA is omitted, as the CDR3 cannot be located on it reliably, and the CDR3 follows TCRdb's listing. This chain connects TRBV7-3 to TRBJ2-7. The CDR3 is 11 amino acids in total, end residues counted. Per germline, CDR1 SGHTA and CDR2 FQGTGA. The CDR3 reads CASSLNLRPPG.

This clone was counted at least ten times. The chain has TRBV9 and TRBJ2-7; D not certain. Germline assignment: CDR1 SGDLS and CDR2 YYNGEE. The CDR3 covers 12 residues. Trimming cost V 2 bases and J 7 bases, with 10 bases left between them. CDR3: CASSVDVGEQYF. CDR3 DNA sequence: TGTGCCAGCAGCGTGGACGTCGGGGAGCAGTACTTC.

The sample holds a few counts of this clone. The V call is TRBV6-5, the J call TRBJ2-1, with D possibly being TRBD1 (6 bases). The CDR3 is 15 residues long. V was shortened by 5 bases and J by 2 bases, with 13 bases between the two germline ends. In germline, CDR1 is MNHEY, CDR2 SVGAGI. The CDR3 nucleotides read TGTGCCAGCAGTCCCTCAGAGGGGGCCTACAATGAGCAGTTCTTC. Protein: CASSPSEGAYNEQFF.

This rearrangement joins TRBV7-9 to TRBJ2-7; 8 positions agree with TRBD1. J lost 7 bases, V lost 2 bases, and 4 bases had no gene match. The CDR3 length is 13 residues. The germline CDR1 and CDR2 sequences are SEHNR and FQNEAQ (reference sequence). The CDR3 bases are TGTGCCAGCAGCTTACGGACAGGGTTGGAGCAGTACTTC. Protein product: CASSLRTGLEQYF.

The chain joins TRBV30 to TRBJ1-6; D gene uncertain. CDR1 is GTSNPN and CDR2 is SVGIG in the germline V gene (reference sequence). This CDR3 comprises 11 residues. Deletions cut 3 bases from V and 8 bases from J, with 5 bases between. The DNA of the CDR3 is TGTGCCTGGAGCCGTGATTCACCCCTCCACTTT. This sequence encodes CAWSRDSPLHF.

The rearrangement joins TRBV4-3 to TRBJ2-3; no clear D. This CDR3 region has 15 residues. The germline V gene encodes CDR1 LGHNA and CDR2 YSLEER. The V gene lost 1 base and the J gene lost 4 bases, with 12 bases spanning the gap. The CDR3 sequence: CASSQGLAGPDTQYF. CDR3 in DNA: TGCGCCAGCAGCCAAGGTTTAGCTGGGCCAGATACGCAGTATTTT.

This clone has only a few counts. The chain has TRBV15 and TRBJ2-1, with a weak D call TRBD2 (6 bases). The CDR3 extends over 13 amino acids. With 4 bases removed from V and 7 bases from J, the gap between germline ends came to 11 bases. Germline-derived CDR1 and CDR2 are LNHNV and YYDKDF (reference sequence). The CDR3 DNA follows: TGTGCCACCAGCATGGGGAGGCGGAATGAGCAGTTCTTC. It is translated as CATSMGRRNEQFF.

The chain's CDR3 is CASSQVHGVIQFF. CDR3 DNA sequence: TGCGCCAGCAGCCAAGTTCACGGGGTAATTCAGTTCTTC. This chain connects TRBV4-1 to TRBJ2-1; the D gene is possibly TRBD2 (5 bases). V was trimmed by 1 base and J by 13 bases, leaving 14 bases between them. The germline V gene has CDR1 MGHRA and CDR2 YSYEKL. The CDR3 covers 13 residues.

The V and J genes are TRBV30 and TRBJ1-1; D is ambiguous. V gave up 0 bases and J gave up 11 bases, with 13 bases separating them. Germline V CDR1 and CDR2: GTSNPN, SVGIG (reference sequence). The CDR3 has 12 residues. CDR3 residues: CAWSVEDPRAFF. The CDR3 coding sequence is TGTGCCTGGAGTGTAGAAGACCCGCGCGCTTTCTTT.

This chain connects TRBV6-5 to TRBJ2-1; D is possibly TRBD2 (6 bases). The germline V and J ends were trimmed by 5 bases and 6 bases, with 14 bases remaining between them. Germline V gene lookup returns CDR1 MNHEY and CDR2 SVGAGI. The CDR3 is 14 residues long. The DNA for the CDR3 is TGTGCCAGCAGTCTATTTGGGAGGAGCAATGAGCAGTTCTTC. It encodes CASSLFGRSNEQFF.

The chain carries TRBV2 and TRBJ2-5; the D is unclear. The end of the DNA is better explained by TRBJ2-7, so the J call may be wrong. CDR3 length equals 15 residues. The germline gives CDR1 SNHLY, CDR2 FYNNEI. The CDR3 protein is CASSRTGVSSYEQYF. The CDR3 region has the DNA TGTGCCAGCAGTCGGACGGGCGTCAGCTCCTACGAGCAGTACTTC.